These 4 T cell receptor beta chains originate from one sample sequenced in a study of regulatory T cells in long-lasting Graves disease. Time point denoted: newly diagnosed GD, antithyroid drugs for less than 3 months. After RNA was extracted from PBMCs, the TCR library was made from it. The TCR beta library used iRepertoire HTBI primers with Arm-PCR amplification of CDR3. TCRdb re-called the multiplex PCR reads through MiXCR, storing one row per CDR3 protein. The table has about 400,000 distinct CDR3 sequences, around 16% seen once; the top ten hold about 8.2%. These data also featured in a second study, about T cells in Graves' hyperthyroidism and ophthalmopathy.

Source: peripheral blood mononuclear cells (PBMCs), taken at new diagnosis, from a patient treated with antithyroid drugs. The receptors here all came from a woman aged 40 to 50 with Graves disease.

This clonotype was counted many times. CDR3 loop: CASSPPSGVRDEQFF. As DNA, the CDR3 is TGTGCCAGCTCACCACCTAGTGGAGTGAGGGATGAGCAGTTCTTC. V is TRBV18 and J is TRBJ2-1; possible D gene TRBD2, 5 bases. Germline V lookup: CDR1 KGHSH, CDR2 LQKENI. The CDR3 loop spans 15 amino acids. V shed 0 bases and J shed 8 bases, with 14 bases lying between them. Filled out from reference TRBV18 and TRBJ2-1, the complete variable domain reads NAGVMQNPRHLVRRRGQEARLRCSPMKGHSHVYWYRQLPEEGLKFMVYLQKENIIDESGMPKERFSAEFPKEGPSILRIQQVVRGDSAAYFCASSPPSGVRDEQFFGPGTRLTVL.

Written as DNA, the CDR3 is TGTGCCAGTAGTGCGCTAGAAGGCTACGAGCAGTACTTC. Translation gives CASSALEGYEQYF. V usage is TRBV19 and J usage is TRBJ2-7; D gene ambiguous. Trimming shortened V by 5 bases and J by 3 bases, and 11 bases separated the two germline ends. CDR3 size: 13 residues. Germline V gene data show CDR1 as LNHDA and CDR2 as SQIVND (reference sequence).

This clonotype was detected many times. The chain joins TRBV28 to TRBJ1-5; a weak D match, TRBD1 (5 bases). The CDR3 consists of 14 residues. Germline values: CDR1 MDHEN, CDR2 SYDVKM. Trimming cost V 7 bases and J 5 bases, with 15 bases left between them. The CDR3 region has the DNA TGTGCCAGCACCTGGGGGGGTCTAGATCAGCCCCAGCATTTT. Translated: CASTWGGLDQPQHF.

This clonotype was recorded many times. The gene calls are TRBV6-5 and TRBJ2-7, with D perhaps given as TRBD1 or TRBD2 (5 bases each). This CDR3 is built from 16 residues. The germline V and J ends were trimmed by 0 bases and 3 bases, with 15 bases remaining between them. Germline assignment: CDR1 MNHEY and CDR2 SVGAGI. CDR3 bases: TGTGCCAGCAGTTACTCGGGGACCGGCCTGGTCTACGAGCAGTACTTC. It encodes CASSYSGTGLVYEQYF.